One and the same sample provided the 25 T cell receptor beta chains below, sequenced in a study of vaccination and CD4 T cells after COVID-19. The antigens these receptors bind are not known. CD4+ T cells that had been cultured provided DNA sequenced with the Oncomine TCR Beta short-read assay. TCRdb processed the PCR reads anew with MiXCR; each CDR3 protein has one entry. The sample yields roughly 14,000 distinct CDR3 sequences, about 38% seen once. The sample's treatment: approximately 9-day PBMC culture with coronavirus spike peptide pools or control peptides (ViraFEST assay). The source material was cultured CD4+ T cells from blood. The receptors were sampled from a human donor with COVID-19.

A word on this clonotype: Germline and junction disagree at one end, which may indicate a read error. The chain joins TRBV30 to TRBJ1-2; D possibly corresponds to TRBD1 (5 bases). This CDR3 region has 13 residues. The germline V gene has CDR1 GTSNPN and CDR2 SVGIG (reference sequence). CDR3 nucleotides: TGTGCCTGGAGTGTACGGCAGGGAGAAGGCTACGCCTTC. Its translation: CAWSVRQGEGYAF.

This clonotype was seen only a few times. This rearrangement joins TRBV20-1 to TRBJ2-3, with TRBD2 identical over 7 bases. Germline CDR1 is DFQATT and CDR2 is SNEGSKA (reference sequence). V was clipped by 5 bases and J by 6 bases; unmatched bases: 17. The CDR3 is 16 amino acids. The chain's CDR3 is CSALRRAGTGRDTQYF. CDR3 nucleotide sequence: TGCAGTGCTCTCCGGAGAGCGGGGACGGGGCGGGATACGCAGTATTTT.

This rearrangement joins TRBV2 to TRBJ2-3, with 7 bases identical to TRBD2. Germline-derived CDR1 and CDR2 are SNHLY and FYNNEI. V gave up 8 bases and J gave up 1 base; unmatched junction bases: 3. The CDR3 contains 13 residues. The CDR3 region is CASGGVGTDTQYF. For the CDR3, the DNA is TGTGCCAGCGGGGGGGTCGGCACAGATACGCAGTATTTT.

The CDR3 protein is CASNLQGGNQPQHF. CDR3 sequence (DNA): TGTGCCAGTAACCTACAGGGGGGGAATCAGCCCCAGCATTTT. The chain recombines TRBV19 with TRBJ1-5, with TRBD1 matching over 8 bases. The CDR3 contains 14 residues. The V gene end was trimmed by 7 bases and the J gene end by 4 bases; junction bases not matched to a gene: 6. The germline gives CDR1 LNHDA, CDR2 SQIVND (reference sequence).

In this sample, this clonotype turned up a few times. The J gene is TRBJ1-1, the V gene TRBV18; 8 bases fit TRBD1. Germline V lookup: CDR1 KGHSH, CDR2 LQKENI. V was clipped by 0 bases and J by 5 bases; unmatched bases: 8. The CDR3 totals 16 residues. The CDR3, as DNA: TGTGCCAGCTCACCACCTTTTCTCCAGGGGGCAACTGAAGCTTTCTTT. It yields the protein CASSPPFLQGATEAFF.

This sequence joins TRBV20-1 and TRBJ2-7; D is perhaps TRBD2 (5 bases). This CDR3 is 14 amino acids long. V lost 3 bases, J lost 4 bases, and 16 bases lay in between. The germline gives CDR1 DFQATT, CDR2 SNEGSKA (reference sequence). Written as DNA, the CDR3 is TGCAGTGCTAGTGGTCCCGGGGATAGATACGAGCAGTACTTC. Amino acids: CSASGPGDRYEQYF.

The DNA for the CDR3 is TGTGCCAGCAGCCAAGCGACGGGAGAGCAGTTCTTC. Its protein is CASSQATGEQFF. The chain links TRBV4-2 to TRBJ2-1; the D gene is possibly TRBD2 (5 bases). The germline V and J ends were trimmed by 1 base and 10 bases, with 8 bases remaining between them. Germline CDR1 LGHNA, CDR2 YNFKEQ. This CDR3 has 12 amino acids.

This clonotype was picked up one time. This chain uses TRBV4-2 with TRBJ1-1, with 8 positions matching TRBD1. The CDR3 contains 14 residues. With 5 bases clipped from V and 2 bases from J, the junction kept 4 bases outside the gene matches. Germline V gene sequence: CDR1 LGHNA, CDR2 YNFKEQ. The CDR3 DNA reads as TGTGCCAGCAGCGCGGGACAGGCTAACACTGAAGCTTTCTTT. Its protein product is CASSAGQANTEAFF.

In this sample, this clonotype is medium-sized. V gene TRBV5-1 combines with J gene TRBJ1-6; tentative D call: TRBD1 (6 bases). V dropped 4 bases and J dropped 5 bases, with 10 bases sitting between them. CDR3 length equals 14 residues. Germline CDR1 and CDR2: SGHRS and YFSETQ. The CDR3 is CASSEQGHNSPLHF. DNA of the CDR3: TGCGCCAGCAGCGAGCAGGGGCATAATTCACCCCTCCACTTT.

V and J are TRBV2 and TRBJ2-5; 8 nucleotides agree with TRBD2. The CDR3 sequence is 15 residues long. With V trimmed by 6 bases and J by 1 base, 7 bases remained unmatched. Looked up from germline, CDR1 is SNHLY and CDR2 is FYNNEI. The CDR3 sequence: CASSLSGVGQETQYF. The CDR3 bases are TGTGCCAGCAGCCTTAGCGGGGTGGGCCAAGAGACCCAGTACTTC.

The chain employs TRBV20-1 and TRBJ2-1; TRBD2 agrees at 9 bases. This CDR3 comprises 15 residues. V lost 3 bases, J lost 5 bases, and 8 bases stayed unmatched. The germline gives CDR1 DFQATT, CDR2 SNEGSKA (reference sequence). The CDR3: CSASARAGGHNEQFF. Written as DNA, the CDR3 is TGCAGTGCTAGTGCCAGGGCGGGGGGGCACAATGAGCAGTTCTTC.

The chain couples TRBV27 to TRBJ2-1, with 9 bases matching TRBD1. Germline V CDR1 and CDR2: MNHEY, SMNVEV (reference sequence). This CDR3 comprises 17 residues. V lost 3 bases, J lost 6 bases, and 12 bases stayed unmatched. CDR3 amino acids: CASSFPPGDRVSNEQFF. The DNA of the CDR3 is TGTGCCAGCAGTTTTCCCCCTGGGGACAGGGTGAGCAATGAGCAGTTCTTC.

The CDR3 spells CASSTSVTGTGGYTF. CDR3 coding DNA: TGTGCCAGCAGCACTAGCGTCACAGGGACGGGAGGCTACACCTTC. The chain employs TRBV7-2 and TRBJ1-2; possibly TRBD1 for D (6 bases). V lost 5 bases and J 8 bases, leaving 21 bases between the germline ends. Germline CDR1 SGHTA, CDR2 FQGNSA. The CDR3 has 15 amino acids. Full variable domain (missing parts from reference TRBV7-2 and TRBJ1-2): GAGVSQSPSNKVTEKGKDVELRCDPISGHTALYWYRQSLGQGLEFLIYFQGNSAPDKSGLPSDRFSAERTGGSVSTLTIQRTQQEDSAVYLCASSTSVTGTGGYTFGSGTRLTVV.

The chain recombines TRBV6-1 with TRBJ2-4; D not certain. The germline V and J ends were trimmed by 6 bases and 7 bases, with 13 bases remaining between them. CDR1 MNHNS and CDR2 SASEGT come from the germline V gene. This CDR3 has 13 amino acids. CDR3 sequence reads: CASSSWPGNIQYF. The CDR3 DNA reads as TGTGCCAGCAGCTCTTGGCCGGGCAACATTCAGTACTTC.

This clonotype occurred a few times. This chain uses TRBV6-2 or TRBV6-3 with TRBJ1-5; D is unclear. V lost 5 bases, J lost 4 bases, and 6 bases lay in between. Germline CDR1 and CDR2: MNHEY and SVGEGT. The CDR3 covers 12 residues. This CDR3 is CASSNPNQPQHF. The CDR3 DNA is TGTGCCAGCAGTAATCCGAATCAGCCCCAGCATTTT.

The gene calls are TRBV5-1 and TRBJ2-2; 15 positions match TRBD2. CDR1 SGHRS and CDR2 YFSETQ come from the germline V gene. The CDR3 totals 17 residues. Trimming took 4 bases from V and 4 from J; bases not matched to a gene: 5. The CDR3 spells CASSLGLAGGFTGELFF. The CDR3 DNA sequence: TGCGCCAGCAGCCTTGGACTAGCGGGGGGGTTCACCGGGGAGCTGTTTTTT.

This clonotype has more than one count but fewer than ten. This chain joins TRBV27 and TRBJ1-6, with D tentatively TRBD1 (5 bases). The V end lost 6 bases, the J end lost 0 bases, and 18 bases lay between the germline ends. From germline, CDR1 is MNHEY and CDR2 SMNVEV (reference sequence). The CDR3 is made up of 18 amino acids. CDR3 region: CASSKNIAGSSYNSPLHF. CDR3 DNA sequence: TGTGCCAGCAGCAAGAACATAGCAGGGTCCTCCTATAATTCACCCCTCCACTTT.

The chain recombines TRBV30 with TRBJ2-6; D may be TRBD2 (6 bases). Trimming pared 0 bases from V and 3 bases from J, leaving 15 bases between. Germline V gene data show CDR1 as GTSNPN and CDR2 as SVGIG (reference sequence). This CDR3 is built from 17 residues. CDR3 in DNA: TGTGCCTGGAGTGTAAGAATTGGAGGGCTTGGGGCCAACGTCCTGACTTTC. Residues: CAWSVRIGGLGANVLTF.

This clonotype was seen a handful of times. The chain recombines TRBV9 with TRBJ1-6; unclear D gene. Germline CDR1 reads SGDLS; CDR2 reads YYNGEE. The V end lost 0 bases, the J end lost 4 bases, and 5 bases lay between the germline ends. CDR3 length: 14 residues. The CDR3 loop is CASSVGIYNSPLHF. DNA of the CDR3: TGTGCCAGCAGCGTAGGGATTTATAATTCACCCCTCCACTTT. Drawing the rest from reference TRBV9 and TRBJ1-6, the complete variable domain is DSGVTQTPKHLITATGQRVTLRCSPRSGDLSVYWYQQSLDQGLQFLIQYYNGEERAKGNILERFSAQQFPDLHSELNLSSLELGDSALYFCASSVGIYNSPLHFGNGTRLTVT.

V is TRBV4-3 and J is TRBJ1-2; D perhaps matches TRBD1 (6 bases). Trimming took off 1 base at V and 4 bases at J, with 13 bases between the two ends. The germline gives CDR1 LGHNA, CDR2 YSLEER. The CDR3 extends over 15 amino acids. CDR3 residues: CASSQGPGQGYGYTF. The CDR3 DNA reads TGCGCCAGCAGCCAAGGTCCGGGACAAGGCTATGGCTACACCTTC.

The genes are TRBV5-4 and TRBJ2-5; D is unclear. CDR1 and CDR2 (germline): SGHNT, YYREEE (reference sequence). The germline V and J ends were trimmed by 1 base and 1 base, with 11 bases remaining between them. The CDR3 runs to 15 residues. The CDR3 loop is CASSLSSTSQETQYF. As DNA, the CDR3 is TGTGCCAGCAGCTTGAGCTCGACATCCCAAGAGACCCAGTACTTC. Drawing the rest from reference TRBV5-4 and TRBJ2-5, the complete variable domain is ETGVTQSPTHLIKTRGQQVTLRCSSQSGHNTVSWYQQALGQGPQFIFQYYREEENGRGNFPPRFSGLQFPNYSSELNVNALELDDSALYLCASSLSSTSQETQYFGPGTRLLVL.

This clonotype was found once. The CDR3 loop reads CASSSGTRPKETQYF. CDR3 in DNA: TGTGCCAGCAGCTCGGGGACGAGGCCTAAAGAGACCCAGTACTTC. The chain uses TRBV5-4 and TRBJ2-5; the D gene could be TRBD1 or TRBD2 (5 bases each). Germline CDR1 reads SGHNT; CDR2 reads YYREEE (reference sequence). V was shortened by 3 bases and J by 3 bases, with 15 bases between the two germline ends. CDR3 length: 15 amino acids.

The V call is TRBV25-1, the J call TRBJ2-5, with D maybe TRBD2 (7 bases). The CDR3 length is 16 residues. CDR1 is MGHDK, CDR2 SYGVNS, per germline. The V end was cut by 3 bases, the J end by 5 bases, with 19 bases between. This CDR3 is CASSDGRGGIQETQYF. The CDR3 DNA reads as TGTGCCAGCAGTGATGGGAGGGGGGGAATCCAGGAGACCCAGTACTTC.

The chain uses TRBV7-9 and TRBJ1-3; D ambiguous. Germline V CDR1 and CDR2: SEHNR, FQNEAQ (reference sequence). This CDR3 has 14 amino acids. Between the trimmed V and J ends, which lost 1 base and 4 bases, there was a span of 8 bases. CDR3 coding DNA: TGTGCCAGCAGCTTAGACGCAGGAGGAAACACCATATATTTT. Translated, it gives CASSLDAGGNTIYF.

This clonotype was picked up a small number of times. The CDR3 sequence: CASSIGVENSPLHF. In DNA, the CDR3 is TGTGCCAGTAGTATCGGGGTCGAAAATTCACCCCTCCACTTT. The rearrangement uses TRBV19 and TRBJ1-6; no clear D. Looked up from germline, CDR1 is LNHDA and CDR2 is SQIVND (reference sequence). This CDR3 is built from 14 residues. V was cut by 3 bases and J by 7 bases, with 10 bases left in between. Together with reference TRBV19 and TRBJ1-6, the CDR3 gives the full variable domain: DGGITQSPKYLFRKEGQNVTLSCEQNLNHDAMYWYRQDPGQGLRLIYYSQIVNDFQKGDIAEGYSVSREKKESFPLTVTSAQKNPTAFYLCASSIGVENSPLHFGNGTRLTVT.